The 22 T cell receptor beta chains presented below share a single source sample, sequenced in a study of OX40 agonist ivuxolimab in advanced cancers. Clones were read by immunoSEQ multiplex PCR, and TCRdb kept only the in-frame ones, dropping some. The sample lists around 76,000 clones; around 80% were seen once. Specimen: CD4+ or CD8+ T cells sorted from blood, collected in a trial of the OX40 agonist ivuxolimab. These receptors all come from an adult with an advanced solid tumor such as melanoma, head and neck, liver or kidney cancer.

The chain employs TRBV7-2 and TRBJ2-7, with D perhaps TRBD2 (6 bases). The CDR3 is 13 amino acids. Trimming removed 4 bases from V and 6 bases from J, with 13 bases in between. CDR1 is SGHTA, CDR2 FQGNSA, per germline. The DNA for the CDR3 is TGTGCCAGCAGCTCTCCCGGGAGTCGCGAGCAGTACTTC. It codes for CASSSPGSREQYF. The full variable domain, completed using reference TRBV7-2 and TRBJ2-7, is GAGVSQSPSNKVTEKGKDVELRCDPISGHTALYWYRQSLGQGLEFLIYFQGNSAPDKSGLPSDRFSAERTGGSVSTLTIQRTQQEDSAVYLCASSSPGSREQYFGPGTRLTVT.

J is TRBJ2-2 and V is TRBV5-1; no reliable D call. The V gene's germline CDR1 is SGHRS and CDR2 YFSETQ. V shed 0 bases and J shed 2 bases, with 8 bases lying between them. The CDR3 runs 15 residues. The CDR3 nucleotides read TGCGCCAGCAGCTTGGCCGGACGTAACACCGGGGAGCTGTTTTTT. The encoded protein is CASSLAGRNTGELFF.

This clone has a single count. The V and J genes are TRBV18 and TRBJ2-1, with 13 bases lining up with TRBD2. This CDR3 has 20 residues. Trimming at V came to 1 base and at J to 0 bases, leaving 9 bases not matched to a gene. Germline V gene sequence: CDR1 KGHSH, CDR2 LQKENI. The CDR3 DNA reads TGTGCCAGCTCACCACGGACTAGCGGGGGCTTTGGTTCCTCCTACAATGAGCAGTTCTTC. It encodes CASSPRTSGGFGSSYNEQFF.

This clone showed up just a few times. As DNA, the CDR3 is TGTGCCAGCAGCGACCTGCCGGCAAATGGGGGGACTGAAGCTTTCTTT. Its translation: CASSDLPANGGTEAFF. The V call is TRBV21-1, the J call TRBJ1-1. TRBV21-1 is given as a pseudogene. The CDR3 has 16 residues.

The chain carries TRBV27 and TRBJ2-2; D tentatively fits TRBD1 or TRBD2 (5 bases each). Germline V gene data show CDR1 as MNHEY and CDR2 as SMNVEV (reference sequence). V was clipped by 5 bases and J by 1 base, with 14 bases between them. The CDR3 consists of 16 residues. The CDR3 is CASSATGTVNTGELFF. In nucleotides, the CDR3 is TGTGCCAGCAGTGCCACCGGGACGGTGAACACCGGGGAGCTGTTTTTT.

This clone has a handful of counts. A junction boundary mismatches the germline segment, possibly from a read error. The gene calls are TRBV2 and TRBJ1-1; the D gene is possibly TRBD1 (5 bases). Germline V CDR1 and CDR2: SNHLY, FYNNEI. This CDR3 comprises 13 residues. The CDR3 spells CASSLRDRTGAFF. The CDR3 coding sequence is TGTGCCAGCAGTCTCCGGGACCGCACTGGAGCTTTCTTT.

This chain uses TRBV5-1 with TRBJ2-1, with 16 bases identical to TRBD2. V was pared by 4 bases and J by 8 bases, with 6 bases of the junction left unmatched. CDR1 and CDR2 from the germline V gene are SGHRS and YFSETQ. CDR3 size: 16 residues. The CDR3 reads CASSGTSGRARDEQFF. CDR3 nucleotides: TGCGCCAGCAGCGGGACTAGCGGGAGGGCCAGAGATGAGCAGTTCTTC.

The V and J genes are TRBV4-1 and TRBJ2-7; TRBD1 matches 7 bases. J was trimmed by 3 bases and V by 1 base; bases with no gene match: 6. Germline CDR1 is MGHRA and CDR2 is YSYEKL. The CDR3 is 15 residues long. The DNA for the CDR3 is TGCGCCAGCAGCCAAGCGGGACAGTTAAACTACGAGCAGTACTTC. It is translated as CASSQAGQLNYEQYF.

A few counts support this clone. The chain joins TRBV27 to TRBJ2-5; D might be TRBD2 (5 bases). The germline gives CDR1 MNHEY, CDR2 SMNVEV (reference sequence). This CDR3 comprises 13 residues. V dropped 7 bases and J dropped 7 bases, with 16 bases sitting between them. CDR3 sequence (DNA): TGTGCCAGCAAAATGGACGGACTGGGGACCCAGTACTTC. This sequence encodes CASKMDGLGTQYF.

The gene calls are TRBV28 and TRBJ2-4; possible D gene TRBD1, 5 bases. Trimming took 4 bases from V and 5 from J, leaving 15 bases between them. The CDR3 loop spans 15 amino acids. The germline gives CDR1 MDHEN, CDR2 SYDVKM. In DNA form, the CDR3 reads TGTGCCAGCAGTTCCCTCGACAGCTTTCAAAACATTCAGTACTTC. Amino acids: CASSSLDSFQNIQYF.

This clone came up once. This CDR3 is CASSRDIEETQYF. The CDR3, as DNA: TGTGCCAGCAGTCGGGACATTGAAGAGACCCAGTACTTC. The V and J genes are TRBV5-4 and TRBJ2-5, with a tentative D call TRBD1 (6 bases). Germline V gene sequence: CDR1 SGHNT, CDR2 YYREEE (reference sequence). CDR3 size: 13 residues. The V end was cut by 5 bases, the J end by 3 bases, with 11 bases between.

The J gene is TRBJ1-3, the V gene TRBV9, with a possible D match to TRBD1 (6 bases). Trimming stripped 0 bases from V and 4 bases from J, with 17 bases between. The CDR3 runs to 17 residues. The germline V gene encodes CDR1 SGDLS and CDR2 YYNGEE. CDR3 coding DNA: TGTGCCAGCAGCGTAGGGGCACAGGGTTCCAAAGGAAACACCATATATTTT. As protein: CASSVGAQGSKGNTIYF.

This clone was detected a few times. Here the CDR3 reads CASSLQGGNQPQHF. CDR3 DNA: TGTGCCAGCAGTTTACAGGGCGGCAATCAGCCCCAGCATTTT. This chain links TRBV27 with TRBJ1-5; perhaps TRBD1 as D (5 bases). The CDR3 contains 14 residues. V was trimmed by 2 bases and J by 2 bases, leaving 7 bases between them. The germline CDR1 and CDR2 sequences are MNHEY and SMNVEV (reference sequence).

The V call is TRBV20-1, the J call TRBJ2-7; 8 bases are shared with TRBD1. Germline CDR1 is DFQATT and CDR2 is SNEGSKA (reference sequence). The CDR3 totals 11 residues. V dropped 5 bases and J dropped 6; count of bases not matched to a gene: 3. CDR3: CSAQDRAEQYF. CDR3 bases: TGCAGTGCTCAGGACAGGGCCGAGCAGTACTTC.

The chain recombines TRBV6-6 with TRBJ1-2; the D gene is possibly TRBD1 (6 bases). This CDR3 is built from 13 residues. The germline V gene has CDR1 MNHNY and CDR2 SVGAGI (reference sequence). Trimming cost V 2 bases and J 3 bases, with 7 bases left between them. CDR3 loop: CASSYGGDYGYTF. The DNA of the CDR3 is TGTGCCAGCAGTTACGGGGGCGACTATGGCTACACCTTC.

This clone was counted a few times. The chain recombines TRBV30 with TRBJ2-3; 10 positions agree with TRBD2. The germline V gene encodes CDR1 GTSNPN and CDR2 SVGIG (reference sequence). CDR3 length: 15 amino acids. V trimming: 7 bases; J trimming: 6 bases; junction bases outside the gene matches: 13. The CDR3 DNA reads as TGTGCCTCCTCCGGGGGGGGAGCGGGAGGGGATACGCAGTATTTT. Protein product: CASSGGGAGGDTQYF. The full variable domain, rest sourced from reference TRBV30 and TRBJ2-3, is SQTIHQWPATLVQPVGSPLSLECTVEGTSNPNLYWYRQAAGRGLQLLFYSVGIGQISSEVPQNLSASRPQDRQFILSSKKLLLSDSGFYLCASSGGGAGGDTQYFGPGTRLTVL.

V gene TRBV5-4 combines with J gene TRBJ2-3; TRBD1 matches 8 bases. The V gene's germline CDR1 is SGHNT and CDR2 YYREEE (reference sequence). The CDR3 is 14 residues long. After removal of 4 bases from V and 4 bases from J, the junction contained 5 bases not matched to a gene. CDR3 coding DNA: TGTGCCAGCAGCCTACAGGGGGTGGCAGATACGCAGTATTTT. Translated: CASSLQGVADTQYF.

CDR3 loop: CSVDGRRGARGTDTQYF. The CDR3, as DNA: TGCAGCGTTGATGGCAGGCGGGGGGCCCGCGGCACAGATACGCAGTATTTT. V gene TRBV29-1 combines with J gene TRBJ2-3; the match to TRBD2 covers 8 bases. The germline gives CDR1 SQVTM, CDR2 ANQGSEA. With 3 bases clipped from V and 1 base from J, the junction kept 12 bases outside the gene matches. The CDR3 is made up of 17 amino acids.

This clone was counted a few times. This CDR3 is CASSHTGWRTEAFF. CDR3 nucleotide sequence: TGTGCCAGCAGCCACACGGGGTGGAGGACTGAAGCTTTCTTT. V usage is TRBV14 and J usage is TRBJ1-1; no clear D gene. The CDR3 length is 14 residues. CDR1 SGHDN and CDR2 FVKESK come from the germline V gene. The V and J ends lost 3 bases and 5 bases respectively, with 13 bases between them.

The chain joins TRBV9 to TRBJ2-5; 11 bases map to TRBD2. This CDR3 spans 15 amino acids. Germline V lookup: CDR1 SGDLS, CDR2 YYNGEE. Germline trimming cut 3 bases from V and 5 bases from J; bases unmatched to any gene: 6. In nucleotides, the CDR3 is TGTGCCAGCAGCGCCCAATCTAGCGGGAGGGAGACCCAGTACTTC. Translation: CASSAQSSGRETQYF.

The chain has TRBV7-2 and TRBJ1-2; 8 bases map to TRBD1. This CDR3 spans 16 amino acids. Looked up from germline, CDR1 is SGHTA and CDR2 is FQGNSA. The J segment lost 8 bases and the V segment lost 0 bases, leaving 11 bases of the junction unmatched. The CDR3 coding sequence is TGTGCCAGCAGCTTAGCGCCCCGACAGGGGTTTCGCGGCTACACCTTC. It specifies CASSLAPRQGFRGYTF. Drawing the rest from reference TRBV7-2 and TRBJ1-2, the complete variable domain is GAGVSQSPSNKVTEKGKDVELRCDPISGHTALYWYRQSLGQGLEFLIYFQGNSAPDKSGLPSDRFSAERTGGSVSTLTIQRTQQEDSAVYLCASSLAPRQGFRGYTFGSGTRLTVV.

This clone was detected only a few times. The chain employs TRBV28 and TRBJ1-4; no clear D. Trimming cost V 6 bases and J 1 base, with 9 bases left between them. The CDR3 has 14 residues. The V gene's germline CDR1 is MDHEN and CDR2 SYDVKM. This chain's CDR3 is CASSPGGTNEKLFF. In DNA form, the CDR3 reads TGTGCCAGCAGCCCCGGAGGAACTAATGAAAAACTGTTTTTT.